A single sample is the source of the 22 T cell receptor beta chains below, sequenced in a study of T cell responses to AZD1222 COVID-19 vaccine (dated by TCRdb to the early 2020s). Libraries were made using the immunoSEQ multiplex PCR assay. Entries here come from immuneACCESS through TCRdb and include only in-frame sequences with V and J called. Some clones fail to appear in such tables; in the studies checked, an unresolved V gene covers under half of the shortfall, and the cause of the remainder is unknown. The sample includes fewer than 200,000 clones, with around nine tenths observed a single time. 25% to 30% of the sample lies in the top ten. The time point label for this specimen denotes: about 28 days (+/-7) after the second vaccine dose. The source material was peripheral blood, sampled 28 days after the second AZD1222 dose. Receptors were obtained from an adult who received the AZD1222 COVID-19 vaccine.

The V gene is TRBV30, the J gene TRBJ2-7; 9 nucleotides match TRBD1. The junction had 2 bases not matched to a gene; V was cut back by 1 base and J by 7 bases. This CDR3 has 12 residues. Germline V gives CDR1 GTSNPN, CDR2 SVGIG (reference sequence). CDR3 sequence reads: CAWSGQGVEQYF. In nucleotides, the CDR3 is TGTGCCTGGAGTGGACAGGGGGTTGAGCAGTACTTC.

The chain recombines TRBV6-5 with TRBJ1-5; 7 positions match TRBD1. From germline, CDR1 is MNHEY and CDR2 SVGAGI. V was clipped by 9 bases and J by 4 bases; unmatched bases: 12. The CDR3 has 15 amino acids. The CDR3 region is CASLARQGSNQPQHF. The CDR3 DNA reads TGTGCCAGTTTAGCCCGACAGGGATCGAATCAGCCCCAGCATTTT.

The rearrangement uses TRBV18 and TRBJ2-7; 11 bases are a match to TRBD1. Trimming cost V 4 bases and J 4 bases; bases outside gene matches: 3. This CDR3 region has 14 residues. Germline CDR1 and CDR2: KGHSH and LQKENI. This chain's CDR3 is CASSQDRGQYEQYF. The DNA of the CDR3 is TGTGCCAGCTCACAGGACAGGGGGCAGTACGAGCAGTACTTC.

The genes are TRBV28 and TRBJ2-7, with a possible D match to TRBD2 (5 bases). The ends were cut back, 8 bases at V and 3 bases at J, with 14 bases in the middle. Germline V gene lookup returns CDR1 MDHEN and CDR2 SYDVKM. The CDR3 is 13 amino acids. The CDR3, as DNA: TGTGCCAGCCAATCCCAGGACTTCTACGAGCAGTACTTC. This codes for CASQSQDFYEQYF.

This clone was seen just once. The V and J genes are TRBV28 and TRBJ1-4; a weak D match, TRBD1 (5 bases). CDR1 is MDHEN, CDR2 SYDVKM, per germline. The V end lost 6 bases, the J end lost 5 bases, and 19 bases lay between the germline ends. CDR3 length: 16 residues. CDR3 protein: CASSDYRDPRNEKLFF. CDR3 sequence (DNA): TGTGCCAGCAGCGACTACCGGGACCCCCGGAATGAAAAACTGTTTTTT.

This sequence joins TRBV2 and TRBJ2-7; TRBD2 matches at 10 bases. Germline trimming cut 7 bases from V and 6 bases from J; bases unmatched to any gene: 12. The CDR3 totals 15 residues. Germline V gives CDR1 SNHLY, CDR2 FYNNEI. This CDR3 is CASIEPLAGASEQYF. CDR3 sequence (DNA): TGTGCCAGCATCGAACCTCTAGCGGGAGCCTCCGAGCAGTACTTC.

J is TRBJ2-1 and V is TRBV6-5, with 8 bases aligning to TRBD2. Germline V gene sequence: CDR1 MNHEY, CDR2 SVGAGI. The CDR3 runs 14 residues. The V segment lost 7 bases and the J segment 4 bases; nucleotides outside the gene matches: 6. CDR3: CASKKRGSYNEQFF. The CDR3 DNA follows: TGTGCCAGCAAGAAGCGGGGGTCATACAATGAGCAGTTCTTC.

This chain joins TRBV15 and TRBJ2-3; no definite D call. The V end lost 1 base, the J end lost 2 bases, and 7 bases lay between the germline ends. From germline, CDR1 is LNHNV and CDR2 YYDKDF (reference sequence). The CDR3 is 14 amino acids. DNA for the CDR3: TGTGCCACCAGCAGAGCGCTGGACACAGATACGCAGTATTTT. Translation: CATSRALDTDTQYF.

CDR3 nucleotides: TGTGCCAGCATCAAGGGCGTGCGTCCGTGGGGGGGGCAACACAATGAGCAGTTCTTC. Its translation is CASIKGVRPWGGQHNEQFF. The V and J genes are TRBV7-2 and TRBJ2-1; D may be TRBD2 (7 bases). Trimming shortened V by 7 bases and J by 5 bases, and 30 bases separated the two germline ends. Germline-derived CDR1 and CDR2 are SGHTA and FQGNSA. The CDR3 loop spans 19 amino acids.

The chain combines TRBV7-6 with TRBJ1-1; D is perhaps TRBD1 (6 bases). With 4 bases removed from V and 3 bases from J, the gap between germline ends came to 15 bases. Germline V gene lookup returns CDR1 SGHVS and CDR2 FNYEAQ. The CDR3 is 15 amino acids. CDR3 sequence reads: CASSSQTGGDTEAFF. The CDR3 nucleotides read TGTGCCAGCAGCTCCCAGACAGGAGGGGACACTGAAGCTTTCTTT.

The gene calls are TRBV5-1 and TRBJ2-1, with 8 nucleotides matching TRBD1. The CDR3 covers 16 residues. V lost 4 bases, J lost 4 bases, and 10 bases stayed unmatched. CDR1 and CDR2 (germline): SGHRS, YFSETQ. The CDR3 is CASSLSWDRWYNEQFF. The CDR3 DNA is TGCGCCAGCAGCCTGAGCTGGGACAGGTGGTACAATGAGCAGTTCTTC.

The chain has TRBV5-5 and TRBJ2-7, with D unresolved. Trimming shortened V by 5 bases and J by 0 bases, and 9 bases separated the two germline ends. Germline V gene lookup returns CDR1 SGHKS and CDR2 YYEKEE (reference sequence). The CDR3 sequence is 13 residues long. CDR3 DNA sequence: TGTGCCAGCAGTCTCGTCCTCTCCTACGAGCAGTACTTC. The encoded protein is CASSLVLSYEQYF.

The rearrangement links TRBV19 to TRBJ2-7; either TRBD1 or TRBD2 may supply D (5 bases each). CDR1 is LNHDA and CDR2 is SQIVND in the germline V gene (reference sequence). The CDR3 sequence is 15 residues long. V dropped 4 bases and J dropped 6 bases, with 19 bases sitting between them. CDR3 amino acids: CASSTGTAVGSEQYF. CDR3 nucleotides: TGTGCCAGTAGTACCGGGACGGCAGTTGGGAGCGAGCAGTACTTC.

The rearrangement uses TRBV19 and TRBJ2-6; D remains ambiguous. The V end was cut by 1 base, the J end by 0 bases, with 16 bases between. The CDR3 totals 19 residues. Per the germline V gene, CDR1 is LNHDA and CDR2 is SQIVND (reference sequence). The CDR3 sequence: CASSIGPSYPLSGANVLTF. The CDR3 DNA reads as TGTGCCAGTAGTATAGGTCCGTCTTATCCGCTCTCTGGGGCCAACGTCCTGACTTTC. Full variable domain (remainder filled in from reference TRBV19 and TRBJ2-6): DGGITQSPKYLFRKEGQNVTLSCEQNLNHDAMYWYRQDPGQGLRLIYYSQIVNDFQKGDIAEGYSVSREKKESFPLTVTSAQKNPTAFYLCASSIGPSYPLSGANVLTFGAGSRLTVL.

This clone is a singleton in its sample. The V gene is TRBV2, the J gene TRBJ2-3; 12 bases are shared with TRBD2. The CDR3 runs to 16 residues. CDR1 is SNHLY and CDR2 is FYNNEI in the germline V gene. The junction had 5 bases not matched to a gene; V was cut back by 4 bases and J by 3 bases. The CDR3 loop is CASSVRLAGETDTQYF. For the CDR3, the DNA is TGTGCCAGCAGTGTACGACTAGCGGGAGAAACAGATACGCAGTATTTT.

The rearrangement joins TRBV14 to TRBJ1-2, with TRBD1 as a possible D gene (5 bases). With 4 bases removed from V and 4 bases from J, the gap between germline ends came to 16 bases. The CDR3 length is 15 residues. Germline loops: CDR1 SGHDN, CDR2 FVKESK. The CDR3 nucleotides are TGTGCCAGCAGCCGAGGCGGGGCTAGGCTCTATGGCTACACCTTC. Its protein product is CASSRGGARLYGYTF.

The chain couples TRBV4-3 to TRBJ2-2; D is possibly TRBD2 (5 bases). Germline values: CDR1 LGHNA, CDR2 YSLEER. CDR3 length equals 17 residues. V was cut by 0 bases and J by 0 bases, with 11 bases left in between. The CDR3 region has the DNA TGCGCCAGCAGCCAAGATCTGGGTAGCGCGAACACCGGGGAGCTGTTTTTT. Residues: CASSQDLGSANTGELFF.

The gene calls are TRBV4-3 and TRBJ2-1, with D uncertain. Germline V gene data show CDR1 as LGHNA and CDR2 as YSLEER. The CDR3 loop spans 12 amino acids. Trimming removed 2 bases at V and 7 bases at J, with 6 bases between. This chain's CDR3 is CASSQPSNEQFF. The DNA of the CDR3 is TGCGCCAGCAGCCAACCATCGAATGAGCAGTTCTTC.

The chain carries TRBV28 and TRBJ1-5; TRBD1 matches 9 bases. The trim removed 3 bases at V and 3 bases at J, leaving 3 bases unmatched. The CDR3 totals 15 residues. CDR1 MDHEN and CDR2 SYDVKM come from the germline V gene. CDR3 amino acids: CASSFGDRANQPQHF. In DNA form, the CDR3 reads TGTGCCAGCAGTTTTGGGGACAGGGCCAATCAGCCCCAGCATTTT. Combining the CDR3 with reference TRBV28 and TRBJ1-5 gives the whole variable domain DVKVTQSSRYLVKRTGEKVFLECVQDMDHENMFWYRQDPGLGLRLIYFSYDVKMKEKGDIPEGYSVSREKKERFSLILESASTNQTSMYLCASSFGDRANQPQHFGDGTRLSIL.

J is TRBJ1-1 and V is TRBV7-3, with D maybe TRBD1 (5 bases). CDR3 length: 15 amino acids. V lost 8 bases and J 9 bases, leaving 25 bases between the germline ends. Germline CDR1 is SGHTA and CDR2 is FQGTGA. The CDR3 region has the DNA TGTGCCAGCTCAAACGGAGGGGTGGCAAGGGAAAAAGCTTTCTTT. Protein product: CASSNGGVAREKAFF.

With regard to this clone: The junction differs from germline at one of its ends, possibly a read error. The V and J genes are TRBV9 and TRBJ1-5, with D unclear. CDR3 length: 13 residues. Germline values: CDR1 SGDLS, CDR2 YYNGEE. CDR3: CAGSVAVFGPQHF. For the CDR3, the DNA is TGTGCCGGCAGCGTTGCGGTTTTCGGGCCCCAGCATTTT.

The chain combines TRBV6-2 or TRBV6-3 with TRBJ1-1; D unclear. The length of the CDR3 is 11 residues. Germline CDR1 and CDR2: MNHEY and SVGEGT. The germline V and J ends were trimmed by 2 bases and 9 bases, with 7 bases remaining between them. CDR3 sequence: CASSYVQKAFF. CDR3 coding DNA: TGTGCCAGCAGTTACGTCCAGAAAGCTTTCTTT.